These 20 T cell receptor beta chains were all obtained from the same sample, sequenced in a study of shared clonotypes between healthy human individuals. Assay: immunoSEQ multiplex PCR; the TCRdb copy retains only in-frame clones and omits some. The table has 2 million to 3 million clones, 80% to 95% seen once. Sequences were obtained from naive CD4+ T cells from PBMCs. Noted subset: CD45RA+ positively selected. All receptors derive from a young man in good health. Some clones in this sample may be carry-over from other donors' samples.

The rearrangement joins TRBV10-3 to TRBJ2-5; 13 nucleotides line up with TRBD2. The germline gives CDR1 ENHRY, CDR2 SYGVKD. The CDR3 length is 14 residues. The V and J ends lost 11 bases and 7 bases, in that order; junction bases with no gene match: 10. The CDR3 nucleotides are TGTGCCGTAGGGACTAGCGGGACCTCAGGGACCCAGTACTTC. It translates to CAVGTSGTSGTQYF.

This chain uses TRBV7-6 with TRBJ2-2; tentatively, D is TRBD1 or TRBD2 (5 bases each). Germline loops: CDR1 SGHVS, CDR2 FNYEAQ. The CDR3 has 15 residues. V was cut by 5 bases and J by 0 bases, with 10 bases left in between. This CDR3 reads CASSRVGPNTGELFF. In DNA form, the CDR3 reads TGTGCCAGCAGCCGGGTGGGACCGAACACCGGGGAGCTGTTTTTT.

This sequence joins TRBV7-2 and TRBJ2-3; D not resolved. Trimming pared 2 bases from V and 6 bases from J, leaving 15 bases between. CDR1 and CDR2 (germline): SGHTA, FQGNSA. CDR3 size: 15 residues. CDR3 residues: CASSLFGPLVDTQYF. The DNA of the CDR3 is TGTGCCAGCAGCTTATTTGGGCCCCTCGTGGATACGCAGTATTTT.

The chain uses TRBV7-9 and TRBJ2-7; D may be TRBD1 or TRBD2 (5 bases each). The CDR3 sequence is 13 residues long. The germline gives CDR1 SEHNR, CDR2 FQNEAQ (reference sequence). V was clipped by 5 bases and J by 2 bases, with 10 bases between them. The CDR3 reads CASSREQAYEQYF. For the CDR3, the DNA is TGTGCCAGCAGCCGGGAACAGGCCTACGAGCAGTACTTC.

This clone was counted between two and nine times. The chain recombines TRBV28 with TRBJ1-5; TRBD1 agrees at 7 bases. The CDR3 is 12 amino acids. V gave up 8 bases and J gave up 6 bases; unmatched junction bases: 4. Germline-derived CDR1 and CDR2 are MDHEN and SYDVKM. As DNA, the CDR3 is TGTGCCAGCCAGAGGGGGCTTCAGCCCCAGCATTTT. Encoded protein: CASQRGLQPQHF.

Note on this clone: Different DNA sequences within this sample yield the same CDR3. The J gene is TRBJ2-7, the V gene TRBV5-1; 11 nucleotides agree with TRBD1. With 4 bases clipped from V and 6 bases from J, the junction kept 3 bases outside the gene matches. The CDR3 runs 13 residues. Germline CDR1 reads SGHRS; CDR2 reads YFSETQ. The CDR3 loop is CASSLDRGREQYF. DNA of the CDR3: TGCGCCAGCAGCCTGGACAGGGGGCGCGAGCAGTACTTC.

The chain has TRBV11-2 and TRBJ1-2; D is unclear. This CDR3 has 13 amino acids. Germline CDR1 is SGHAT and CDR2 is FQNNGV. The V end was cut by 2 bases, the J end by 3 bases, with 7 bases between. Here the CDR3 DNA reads TGTGCCAGCAGCTTACATGTCGACTATGGCTACACCTTC. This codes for CASSLHVDYGYTF. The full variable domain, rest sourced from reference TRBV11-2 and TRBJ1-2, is EAGVAQSPRYKIIEKRQSVAFWCNPISGHATLYWYQQILGQGPKLLIQFQNNGVVDDSQLPKDRFSAERLKGVDSTLKIQPAKLEDSAVYLCASSLHVDYGYTFGSGTRLTVV.

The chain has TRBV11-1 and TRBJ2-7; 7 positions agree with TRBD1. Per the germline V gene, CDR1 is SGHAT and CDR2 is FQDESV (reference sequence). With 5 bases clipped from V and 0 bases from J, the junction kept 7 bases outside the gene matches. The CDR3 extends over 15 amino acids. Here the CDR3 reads CASSPTGTVSYEQYF. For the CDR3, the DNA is TGTGCCAGCAGCCCCACCGGGACAGTCTCCTACGAGCAGTACTTC.

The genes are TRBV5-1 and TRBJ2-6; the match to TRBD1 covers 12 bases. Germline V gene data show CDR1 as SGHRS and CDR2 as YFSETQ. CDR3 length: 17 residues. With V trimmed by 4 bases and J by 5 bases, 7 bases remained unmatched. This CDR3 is CASSSRDRGLRANVLTF. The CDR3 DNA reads TGCGCCAGCAGCAGCCGGGACAGGGGGCTACGGGCCAACGTCCTGACTTTC. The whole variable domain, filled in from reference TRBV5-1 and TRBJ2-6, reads KAGVTQTPRYLIKTRGQQVTLSCSPISGHRSVSWYQQTPGQGLQFLFEYFSETQRNKGNFPGRFSGRQFSNSRSEMNVSTLELGDSALYLCASSSRDRGLRANVLTFGAGSRLTVL.

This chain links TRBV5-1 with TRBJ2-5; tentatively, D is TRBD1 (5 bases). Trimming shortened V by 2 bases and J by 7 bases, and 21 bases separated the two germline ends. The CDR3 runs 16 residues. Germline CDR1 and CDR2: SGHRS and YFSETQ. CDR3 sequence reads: CASSFTGPQLGVTQYF. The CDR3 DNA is TGCGCCAGCAGCTTCACCGGGCCGCAATTAGGGGTGACCCAGTACTTC.

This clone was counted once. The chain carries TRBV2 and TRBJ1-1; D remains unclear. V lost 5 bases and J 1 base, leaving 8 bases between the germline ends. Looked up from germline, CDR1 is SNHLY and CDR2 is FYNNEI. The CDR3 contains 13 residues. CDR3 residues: CASSSQKNTEAFF. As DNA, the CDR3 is TGTGCCAGCAGTTCGCAGAAGAACACTGAAGCTTTCTTT.

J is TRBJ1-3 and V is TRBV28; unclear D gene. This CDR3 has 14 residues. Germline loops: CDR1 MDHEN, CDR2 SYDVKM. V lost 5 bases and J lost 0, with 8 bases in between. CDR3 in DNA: TGTGCCAGCAGTGCCACCGACTCTGGAAACACCATATATTTT. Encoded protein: CASSATDSGNTIYF.

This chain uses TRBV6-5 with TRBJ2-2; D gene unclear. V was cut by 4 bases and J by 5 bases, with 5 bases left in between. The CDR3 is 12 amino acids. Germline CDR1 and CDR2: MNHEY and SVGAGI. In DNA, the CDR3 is TGTGCCAGCAGTTCAAAGACCGGGGAGCTGTTTTTT. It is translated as CASSSKTGELFF.

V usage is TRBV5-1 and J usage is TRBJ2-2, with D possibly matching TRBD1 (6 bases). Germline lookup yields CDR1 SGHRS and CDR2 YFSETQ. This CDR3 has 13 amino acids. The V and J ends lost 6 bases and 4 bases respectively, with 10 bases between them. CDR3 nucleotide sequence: TGCGCCAGCAATCAGGGGAGCACCGGGGAGCTGTTTTTT. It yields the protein CASNQGSTGELFF.

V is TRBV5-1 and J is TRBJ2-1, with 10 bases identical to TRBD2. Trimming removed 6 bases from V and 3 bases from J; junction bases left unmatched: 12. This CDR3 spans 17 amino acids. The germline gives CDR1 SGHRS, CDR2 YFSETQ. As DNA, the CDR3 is TGCGCCAGCACACTAACAGGCACTAGCGGGATCTACAATGAGCAGTTCTTC. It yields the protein CASTLTGTSGIYNEQFF.

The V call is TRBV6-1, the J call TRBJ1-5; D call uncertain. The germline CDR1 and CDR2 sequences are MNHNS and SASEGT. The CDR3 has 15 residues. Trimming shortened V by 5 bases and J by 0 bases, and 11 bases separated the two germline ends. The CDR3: CASSFDGDSNQPQHF. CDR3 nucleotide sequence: TGTGCCAGCAGTTTTGACGGGGATAGCAATCAGCCCCAGCATTTT.

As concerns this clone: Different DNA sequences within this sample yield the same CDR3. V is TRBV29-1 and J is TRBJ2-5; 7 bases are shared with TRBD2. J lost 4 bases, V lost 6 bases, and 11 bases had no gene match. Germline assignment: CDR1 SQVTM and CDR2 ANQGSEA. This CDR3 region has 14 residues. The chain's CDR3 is CSVEPSGGGETQYF. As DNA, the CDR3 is TGCAGCGTAGAACCGTCGGGGGGAGGAGAGACCCAGTACTTC.

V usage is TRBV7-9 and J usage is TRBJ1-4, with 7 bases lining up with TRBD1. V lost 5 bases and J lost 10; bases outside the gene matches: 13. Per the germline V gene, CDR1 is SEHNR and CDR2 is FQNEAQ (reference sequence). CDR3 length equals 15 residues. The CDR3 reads CASSQKGGGGGKLFF. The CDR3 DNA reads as TGTGCCAGCAGCCAAAAAGGGGGCGGCGGCGGAAAACTGTTTTTT.

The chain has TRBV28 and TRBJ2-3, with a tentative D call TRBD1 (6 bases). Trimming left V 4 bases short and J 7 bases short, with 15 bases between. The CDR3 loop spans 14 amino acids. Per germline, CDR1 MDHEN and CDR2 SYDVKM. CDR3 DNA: TGTGCCAGCAGTTCCCCGCCAGGGGAAAATACGCAGTATTTT. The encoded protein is CASSSPPGENTQYF.

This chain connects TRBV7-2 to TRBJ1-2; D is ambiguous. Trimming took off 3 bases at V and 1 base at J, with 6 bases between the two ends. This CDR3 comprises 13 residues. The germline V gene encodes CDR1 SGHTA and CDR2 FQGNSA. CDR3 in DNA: TGTGCCAGCAGCTTTCAGCTTAACTATGGCTACACCTTC. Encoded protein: CASSFQLNYGYTF.